Shown below are 8 T cell receptor beta chains from a single sample sequenced in a study of type 1 regulatory T cells. Findings and limits, study-wide: Type 1 regulatory T cells had a more restricted TCR repertoire than non-type 1 regulatory T cells.

Which antigens these TCRs recognize remains unknown. TCRdb fed the reads into MiXCR, producing one record per CDR3 protein. The sample lists approximately 77,000 distinct CDR3 sequences, under 25% seen once, with 7% to 10% in the top ten. Sequences were obtained from cultured type 1 regulatory T (Tr1) cells, either the whole culture or a sorted fraction (not recorded which). The receptors originated from a human donor in good health.

This clonotype was detected a few times. J is TRBJ1-1 and V is TRBV20-1; 7 bases are shared with TRBD1. The V and J ends lost 5 bases and 1 base, in that order; junction bases with no gene match: 10. Germline CDR1 reads DFQATT; CDR2 reads SNEGSKA (reference sequence). This CDR3 is 15 amino acids long. CDR3 protein: CSASRIQGGNTEAFF. In DNA form, the CDR3 reads TGCAGTGCTTCTCGAATCCAGGGGGGGAACACTGAAGCTTTCTTT.

V usage is TRBV18 and J usage is TRBJ1-5, with 8 bases matching TRBD1. Trimming removed 2 bases from V and 1 base from J; junction bases left unmatched: 1. Per germline, CDR1 KGHSH and CDR2 LQKENI. CDR3 length: 15 amino acids. The CDR3 loop reads CASSPDRGSNQPQHF. CDR3 sequence (DNA): TGTGCCAGCTCACCAGACAGGGGAAGCAATCAGCCCCAGCATTTT.

At least ten counts were recorded for this clonotype. This chain links TRBV5-1 with TRBJ2-1; D is unclear. Trimming removed 0 bases from V and 8 bases from J, with 15 bases in between. CDR1 is SGHRS and CDR2 is YFSETQ in the germline V gene. This CDR3 spans 15 amino acids. The CDR3 sequence is CASSLAVVASYEQFF. CDR3 sequence (DNA): TGCGCCAGCAGCTTGGCGGTTGTAGCATCCTATGAGCAGTTCTTC.

This clonotype is classed as medium-sized (0.01 to 0.1%). The J gene is TRBJ2-1, the V gene TRBV5-5; D call uncertain. V was trimmed by 1 base and J by 6 bases, leaving 14 bases between them. The length of the CDR3 is 15 residues. The germline V gene encodes CDR1 SGHKS and CDR2 YYEKEE (reference sequence). CDR3 in amino acids: CASSLKVWAGNEQFF. The CDR3 DNA sequence: TGTGCCAGCAGCTTGAAGGTGTGGGCAGGCAATGAGCAGTTCTTC. The whole variable domain, filled in from reference TRBV5-5 and TRBJ2-1, reads DAGVTQSPTHLIKTRGQQVTLRCSPISGHKSVSWYQQVLGQGPQFIFQYYEKEERGRGNFPDRFSARQFPNYSSELNVNALLLGDSALYLCASSLKVWAGNEQFFGPGTRLTVL.

This clonotype showed up just a few times. The V call is TRBV20-1, the J call TRBJ2-4; TRBD1 aligns across 8 bases. The CDR3 consists of 15 residues. Germline CDR1 reads DFQATT; CDR2 reads SNEGSKA (reference sequence). Trimming at V came to 5 bases and at J to 2 bases, leaving 8 bases not matched to a gene. This CDR3 is CSAAGTGLSKNIQYF. In DNA form, the CDR3 reads TGCAGTGCTGCCGGGACAGGCCTTTCCAAAAACATTCAGTACTTC.

With regard to this clonotype: The conserved phenylalanine or tryptophan is not found at the CDR3 terminus, so this likely reflects a read error. This rearrangement joins TRBV6-1 to TRBJ1-1, with 7 nucleotides matching TRBD1. Germline V gene data show CDR1 as MNHNS and CDR2 as SASEGT. The CDR3 sequence is 13 residues long. Germline trimming cut 7 bases from V and 6 bases from J; bases unmatched to any gene: 8. The CDR3 sequence is CASKRTGSAEAFL. CDR3 nucleotide sequence: TGTGCCAGCAAAAGGACAGGATCCGCTGAAGCTTTCCTT.

The V gene is TRBV20-1, the J gene TRBJ2-5, with D unclear. Germline CDR1 reads DFQATT; CDR2 reads SNEGSKA (reference sequence). The CDR3 extends over 14 amino acids. Between the trimmed V and J ends, which lost 4 bases and 7 bases, there was a span of 19 bases. CDR3 region: CSATQFRSLGTQYF. As DNA, the CDR3 is TGCAGTGCTACCCAATTCAGGTCCCTGGGGACCCAGTACTTC.

A few counts support this clonotype. The chain uses TRBV10-3 and TRBJ2-1, with 15 bases matching TRBD2. This CDR3 contains 18 residues. In germline, CDR1 is ENHRY, CDR2 SYGVKD. Trimming cost V 2 bases and J 8 bases; bases outside gene matches: 10. CDR3 in amino acids: CAISETGPGLAGGDEQFF. The CDR3, as DNA: TGTGCCATCAGTGAGACGGGACCGGGACTAGCGGGAGGTGATGAGCAGTTCTTC.